This T cell receptor (beta chain) was captured by sequencing in a study of blood T cell repertoires in COVID-19 (dated by TCRdb to the early 2020s). For the wider study: Samples covering the acute and convalescent phases of COVID-19 were provided by collaborators in the United States, Italy and Spain. The material from the prospective study consisted of cDNA or gDNA derived from T cells, B-cell-depleted T cells, or PBMCs. The dataset comprised deeply sampled blood TCRbeta repertoires from subjects exposed to, actively infected with, or recovered from COVID-19. The repertoires were made available in a free public database intended to serve as a resource for research on the immune response to SARS-CoV-2. The samples were drawn from the first 160 participants of the ongoing ImmuneRACE study and from roughly 1,300 subjects provided by 6 global collaborators. Sample metadata almost always included a de-identified subject ID, COVID-19 status, age in years and sex. Where HLA class I and class II types were available, the types were taken from metadata supplied by the sample provider, not from assay-based typing.

Study-wide findings and limitations: The quantity of clinical and demographic metadata differed by source and by participant and was supplied without curation.

In the germline V gene, CDR1 corresponds to SGHAT and CDR2 to FQNNGV. V ends up 0 bases short and J 1 base short, with an unmatched junction base count of 12. The CDR3 runs 20 amino acids, cysteine and phenylalanine included. The entry retains the CDR3 DNA only, 60 bases that are in frame from base 1. There are a few counts of this clone. Its binding antigen is unknown. No base-level quality is on record; no much larger clone is a single base apart. TCRbeta CDR3 regions were amplified from genomic DNA using the immunoSEQ Assay, a bias-controlled multiplex PCR. Turning to the authors' computational methods: The number of nucleated cells in each sample was estimated from the amplification of reference gene primers within the assay. To quantify the absolute abundance of each unique TCRbeta CDR3 rearrangement, sequence reads were collapsed and filtered. Productive Simpson clonality was computed per sample as the square root of Simpson's diversity index over productive rearrangements. This is the immuneACCESS table as TCRdb keeps it, with only in-frame sequences that have V and J called. A part of the clones is gone; compared with another copy, unresolved V genes explain less than half, and the rest is unexplained. That table supplies the V and J calls and clone size; D and trimming were determined from the DNA. Within this sample are around 280,000 clones, with 87% of them counted one time only. Of the sample, roughly 2.4% falls within the top ten clones.

Another Seattle source contributed samples from volunteer blood donors who had recovered from COVID-19. The collaborating institutions used their own protocols to collect whole blood in K2EDTA tubes. Collaborator samples were shipped for TCRbeta analysis as frozen whole blood, isolated PBMCs, or DNA extracted from either sample type. Recombination joined TRBV11-2 with TRBJ1-5; 10 junctional bases match TRBD1. Sequences were obtained from peripheral blood. The TCR was taken from a woman in her forties or fifties who had recovered from COVID-19. The nucleotide sequence reads as follows: TGTGCCAGCAGCTTAGAGGTTCTGGGACAGGGGTTATGGAGCAATCAGCCCCAGCATTTT. This gives the protein CASSLEVLGQGLWSNQPQHF.